The T cell receptor beta chain described here comes from a study of T-cell reconstitution after alpha-beta-depleted transplantation in children. Unique molecular identifiers were used in preparing the TCRbeta library. TCRdb called the PCR reads again in MiXCR, with one record for every CDR3 protein. The data contain hundreds of thousands of distinct CDR3 sequences, around 17% of them seen just once; the ten biggest clones take up 0.9% to 1.2%. CDR1 is SGHRS and CDR2 is YFSETQ in the germline V gene. The junction had 7 bases not matched to a gene; V was cut back by 6 bases and J by 7 bases. The CDR3 totals 13 residues. This clonotype was detected many times.

The chain recombines TRBV5-1 with TRBJ2-1, with 7 bases that match TRBD1. This receptor was identified in a human donor who donated a stem cell graft to a child with acute myeloid leukemia. Sequences were derived from PBMCs from the stem cell graft donor, sampled from the stem cell graft. CDR3 in amino acids: CASKGGELNEQFF. The DNA for the CDR3 is TGCGCCAGCAAAGGGGGCGAACTAAATGAGCAGTTCTTC.